This T cell receptor beta chain came from a study of prognosis after radiotherapy for stage I lung cancer. The CDR3 is made up of 13 amino acids. Trimming removed 4 bases from V and 8 bases from J, with 13 bases in between. Per the germline V gene, CDR1 is SGHTS and CDR2 is YDEGEE. In its sample, this clonotype ranks as medium-sized (0.01 to 0.1%). Genomic DNA was the source, and TCR beta CDR3 was amplified from it by two-round multiplex PCR. Amplification in first-round PCR relied on primers specific to each TRBV and TRBJ gene. One entry per CDR3 protein, called by TCRdb with MiXCR from the multiplex PCR reads. The sample yields roughly 20,000 distinct CDR3 sequences, approximately 50% seen once.

J is TRBJ2-1 and V is TRBV5-8; tentative D call: TRBD2 (5 bases). The TCR sequence derives from a donor of 50 years or more with non-small cell lung cancer. Sample: PBMCs, taken before or after stereotactic body radiation therapy (not recorded which). The CDR3 region has the DNA TGTGCCAGCAGCCTACAACTAGAGTATGAGCAGTTCTTC. This translates into CASSLQLEYEQFF.